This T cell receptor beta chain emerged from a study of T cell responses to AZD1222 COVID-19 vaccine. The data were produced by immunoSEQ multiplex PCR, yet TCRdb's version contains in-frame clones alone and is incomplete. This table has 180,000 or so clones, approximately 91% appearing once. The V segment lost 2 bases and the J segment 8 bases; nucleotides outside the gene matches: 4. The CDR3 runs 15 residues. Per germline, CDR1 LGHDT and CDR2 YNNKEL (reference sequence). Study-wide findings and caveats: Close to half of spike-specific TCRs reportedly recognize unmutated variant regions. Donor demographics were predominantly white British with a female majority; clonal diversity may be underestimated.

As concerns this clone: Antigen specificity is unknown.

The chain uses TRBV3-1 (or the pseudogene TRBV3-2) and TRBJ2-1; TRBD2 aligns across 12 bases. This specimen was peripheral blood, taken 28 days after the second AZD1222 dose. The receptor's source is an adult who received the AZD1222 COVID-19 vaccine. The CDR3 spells CASSQLAGGPDEQFF. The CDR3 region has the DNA TGTGCCAGCAGCCAACTAGCGGGGGGGCCCGATGAGCAGTTCTTC.